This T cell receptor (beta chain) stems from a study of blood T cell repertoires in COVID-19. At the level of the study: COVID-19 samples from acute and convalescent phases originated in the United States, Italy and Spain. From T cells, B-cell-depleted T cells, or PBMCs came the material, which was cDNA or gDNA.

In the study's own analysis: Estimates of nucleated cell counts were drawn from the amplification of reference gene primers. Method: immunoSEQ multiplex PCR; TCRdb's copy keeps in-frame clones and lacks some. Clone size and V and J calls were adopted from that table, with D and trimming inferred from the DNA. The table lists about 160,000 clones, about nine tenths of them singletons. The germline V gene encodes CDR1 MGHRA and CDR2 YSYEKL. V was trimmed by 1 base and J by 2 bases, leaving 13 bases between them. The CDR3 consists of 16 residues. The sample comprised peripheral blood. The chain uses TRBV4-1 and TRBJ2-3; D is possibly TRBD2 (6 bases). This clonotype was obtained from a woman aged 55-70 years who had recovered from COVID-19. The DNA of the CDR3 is TGCGCCAGCAGCCAAGTGGGGCGGGGACTCACAGATACGCAGTATTTT. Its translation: CASSQVGRGLTDTQYF.